What follows describes a single TCR beta chain. Antigen: not known. TCRdb independently ran MiXCR on the 5' RACE reads; one entry per CDR3 protein. The sample holds about 240,000 distinct CDR3 sequences; around a tenth are singletons and the top ten take less than 7%. This record belongs to a study of CD8 T cells in ankylosing spondylitis. Notes on the study in general: Disease-linked clones were reportedly significantly enriched in matched ankylosing spondylitis synovial fluid. Clones that were linked to disease were CD8+ and were relatively rare in peripheral blood. Earlier authors reported some of these motif variants in reactive arthritis synovial fluid and blood.

Germline V lookup: CDR1 SGHAT, CDR2 FQNNGV. The V gene end was trimmed by 5 bases and the J gene end by 2 bases; junction bases not matched to a gene: 9. The CDR3 length is 17 residues. The clonotype comes from a male donor with ankylosing spondylitis or in good health (not recorded which). The sample taken for sequencing was blood, either unsorted or a sorted T cell fraction (not recorded which). V gene TRBV11-2 combines with J gene TRBJ1-6; 7 bases map to TRBD1. The CDR3 region is CASSPTGRSAYNSPLHF. CDR3 nucleotides: TGTGCCAGCAGCCCGACAGGGAGAAGTGCCTATAATTCACCCCTCCACTTT.